Shown below are 3 T cell receptor beta chains from a single sample sequenced in a study of PD-1 blockade in classical Hodgkin lymphoma. Specified time point: cycle 4 day 1 (C4D1), after less than 7 weeks of nivolumab. Every single patient, without exception, relapsed after autologous stem cell transplantation, and brentuximab vedotin exposure varied. The protocol was immunoSEQ multiplex PCR, while the TCRdb copy is restricted to in-frame clones and leaves out a portion. The repertoire includes around 60,000 clones, 85% to 95% of them detected once, and around 8% sits in the top ten. Source: peripheral blood mononuclear cells (PBMCs), taken before the fourth cycle of nivolumab. These receptors came from a human donor with classical Hodgkin lymphoma.

This sequence joins TRBV21-1 and TRBJ2-3; no DNA check was done on the table's D call, TRBD1. TRBV21-1 is a pseudogene segment. The CDR3 length is 20 residues. The CDR3 DNA follows: TGTGCCAGCAGCAAAGCAAAGTTCTCCGGGACAGGGGGCAGAGTGGATACGCAGTATTTT. It specifies CASSKAKFSGTGGRVDTQYF.

This clone was observed once. The chain recombines TRBV15 with TRBJ2-7; D is uncertain. The V end lost 0 bases, the J end lost 3 bases, and 9 bases lay between the germline ends. The length of the CDR3 is 14 residues. Germline CDR1 LNHNV, CDR2 YYDKDF (reference sequence). For the CDR3, the DNA is TGTGCCACCAGCAGAGATTCGACCAGCTACGAGCAGTACTTC. Its translation: CATSRDSTSYEQYF.

The chain recombines TRBV7-9 with TRBJ1-5; D possibly corresponds to TRBD1 (5 bases). The V gene lost 8 bases and the J gene lost 2 bases, with 10 bases spanning the gap. The CDR3 runs 13 residues. Per germline, CDR1 SEHNR and CDR2 FQNEAQ (reference sequence). CDR3 DNA: TGTGCCAGCCAGGGATTAGGCAATCAGCCCCAGCATTTT. It specifies CASQGLGNQPQHF.